The present TCR beta chain was sequenced within a study of neoadjuvant anti-PD-1 for oral cavity cancer. Turning to the study itself: Patients without progression received a fourth nivolumab dose around day 43, then surgical resection on days 50-56.

Concerning this clone: Antigen: not known.

The germline V and J ends were trimmed by 0 bases and 0 bases, with 14 bases remaining between them. Germline CDR1 is SNHLY and CDR2 is FYNNEI. The CDR3 runs 17 residues. Most tumor samples had around 4.5 ug input DNA in two replicates. Using immunoSEQ multiplex PCR, the repertoire was profiled, and TCRdb retains in-frame clones only, with some absent. The table shows approximately 15,000 clones, with 35% to 40% occurring only once. Time point indicated: after neoadjuvant nivolumab, at surgical resection. Findings and caveats of the study: Pretreatment Treg/Th17 ratio correlated inversely with post-treatment tumor clonality. Greater tumor shrinkage accompanied bigger post-treatment sizes of preexisting clones.

This sequence joins TRBV2 and TRBJ1-1; D gene ambiguous. This TCR was sampled from a person aged 35 to 85 with oral cavity squamous cell carcinoma. The material was tumor tissue, obtained after nivolumab (anti-PD-1) treatment. CDR3 loop: CASSEALAGSMNTEAFF. The CDR3 DNA reads TGTGCCAGCAGTGAAGCGCTTGCCGGTAGTATGAACACTGAAGCTTTCTTT.